These 29 T cell receptor beta chains were sequenced from one sample in a study of radiation and T cells in renal cell carcinoma. The table came from immunoSEQ multiplex PCR; TCRdb's copy has only in-frame clones and leaves some out. There are around 78,000 clones in the sample; roughly nine tenths occur only once, and 6% lies in the top ten. The time point was: blood 4 weeks post-SBRT, at nephrectomy. Treatment given: 15 Gy SBRT to primary tumor, nephrectomy 4 weeks later. Sample: blood, taken from a patient whose treatment included radiotherapy and nephrectomy. Source of these receptors: a woman in her 70s with renal cell carcinoma.

CDR3 nucleotides: TGCGCCAGCAGCCAAGAAGGGGGGAGAGGAGAAAAACTGTTTTTT. Translating gives CASSQEGGRGEKLFF. V and J are TRBV4-1 and TRBJ1-4; a weak D match, TRBD1 (6 bases). Trimming stripped 0 bases from V and 8 bases from J, with 13 bases between. The CDR3 runs to 15 residues. CDR1 and CDR2 (germline): MGHRA, YSYEKL.

This clone was counted once. The rearrangement joins TRBV11-1 to TRBJ1-1; the match to TRBD1 covers 9 bases. The ends lost 7 bases at V and 0 bases at J; junction bases unmatched: 12. This CDR3 has 17 amino acids. Germline V CDR1 and CDR2: SGHAT, FQDESV (reference sequence). The CDR3 loop reads CASNSWADRGMNTEAFF. CDR3 DNA sequence: TGTGCCAGCAACTCGTGGGCAGACAGGGGGATGAACACTGAAGCTTTCTTT.

V is TRBV7-2 and J is TRBJ2-4; D is unresolved. Per germline, CDR1 SGHTA and CDR2 FQGNSA. V gave up 5 bases and J gave up 1 base, with 9 bases separating them. This CDR3 is built from 14 residues. CDR3 in DNA: TGTGCCAGCAGCCTCGATGGGGCCAAAAACATTCAGTACTTC. Its protein is CASSLDGAKNIQYF.

This chain joins TRBV19 and TRBJ2-3, with 12 bases matching TRBD2. V dropped 1 base and J dropped 6; count of bases not matched to a gene: 8. The CDR3 has 17 amino acids. The germline V gene has CDR1 LNHDA and CDR2 SQIVND (reference sequence). CDR3 protein: CASSIVPSGGALDTQYF. CDR3 nucleotides: TGTGCCAGTAGTATAGTACCTAGCGGGGGGGCATTGGATACGCAGTATTTT.

This clone was detected once. The V and J genes are TRBV10-3 and TRBJ1-2, with D unresolved. The CDR3 covers 15 residues. V gave up 3 bases and J gave up 4 bases, with 15 bases separating them. The germline CDR1 and CDR2 sequences are ENHRY and SYGVKD. The CDR3 nucleotides are TGTGCCATCAGTGAAAGCCAGCCCAGCCTCTATGGCTACACCTTC. It yields the protein CAISESQPSLYGYTF.

The rearrangement links TRBV6-1 to TRBJ1-3, with TRBD1 matching over 7 bases. This CDR3 region has 15 residues. Per the germline V gene, CDR1 is MNHNS and CDR2 is SASEGT. V shed 4 bases, J shed 2 bases, and the junction held 5 bases outside the gene matches. The CDR3 reads CASSGTTGAGNTIYF. CDR3 in DNA: TGTGCCAGCAGTGGTACTACAGGGGCTGGAAACACCATATATTTT.

This chain uses TRBV7-2 with TRBJ2-7; 8 bases align to TRBD1. Germline CDR1 and CDR2: SGHTA and FQGNSA. Trimming cost V 3 bases and J 5 bases; bases outside gene matches: 18. This CDR3 is built from 18 residues. Written as DNA, the CDR3 is TGTGCCAGCAGCTTTCGCGCTCCCCCAGGGGGCGCCATCCACGAGCAGTACTTC. It codes for CASSFRAPPGGAIHEQYF.

V and J are TRBV18 and TRBJ1-3; 7 bases are shared with TRBD1. In germline, CDR1 is KGHSH, CDR2 LQKENI. The CDR3 is made up of 14 amino acids. Losses at the gene ends were 5 bases for V and 0 bases for J; bases not matched to a gene: 1. Here the CDR3 DNA reads TGTGCCAGCTCAACAGGGGTCTCTGGAAACACCATATATTTT. Translating gives CASSTGVSGNTIYF.

The chain carries TRBV4-1 and TRBJ1-2, with TRBD1 matching 7 bases. Germline V CDR1 and CDR2: MGHRA, YSYEKL. The CDR3 totals 15 residues. The ends lost 5 bases at V and 1 base at J; junction bases unmatched: 7. CDR3 sequence (DNA): TGCGCCAGCAGCTATAGGGACAGTATTAACTATGGCTACACCTTC. Translating it yields CASSYRDSINYGYTF.

This sequence joins TRBV9 and TRBJ2-2, with TRBD2 as a possible D gene (7 bases). V was cut by 1 base and J by 7 bases, with 17 bases left in between. Germline lookup yields CDR1 SGDLS and CDR2 YYNGEE. This CDR3 has 16 residues. The CDR3 region is CASSVSGGAPIGELFF. CDR3 bases: TGTGCCAGCAGCGTATCTGGGGGGGCCCCGATCGGGGAGCTGTTTTTT.

The chain employs TRBV9 and TRBJ1-6; D is unresolved. V was pared by 2 bases and J by 8 bases, with 5 bases between. CDR1 is SGDLS and CDR2 is YYNGEE in the germline V gene. The CDR3 has 12 amino acids. The CDR3 nucleotides are TGTGCCAGCAGCGTCGTTGATTCACCCCTCCACTTT. It is translated as CASSVVDSPLHF.

V gene TRBV5-4 combines with J gene TRBJ2-3; 8 bases match TRBD1. From germline, CDR1 is SGHNT and CDR2 YYREEE (reference sequence). The V segment lost 0 bases and the J segment 2 bases; nucleotides outside the gene matches: 8. The CDR3 covers 17 residues. CDR3 sequence reads: CASSLGQGARSTDTQYF. CDR3 nucleotides: TGTGCCAGCAGCTTGGGGCAGGGGGCCCGCTCCACAGATACGCAGTATTTT.

The rearrangement uses TRBV7-2 and TRBJ2-1; TRBD2 aligns across 13 bases. V trimming: 5 bases; J trimming: 4 bases; junction bases outside the gene matches: 2. CDR1 and CDR2 from the germline V gene are SGHTA and FQGNSA. The CDR3 loop spans 15 amino acids. The CDR3 protein is CASSKTSGGYNEQFF. The DNA for the CDR3 is TGTGCCAGCAGCAAGACTAGCGGGGGGTACAATGAGCAGTTCTTC.

This chain links TRBV9 with TRBJ1-1; no clear D. CDR3 size: 13 residues. Between the trimmed V and J ends, which lost 0 bases and 1 base, there was a span of 4 bases. From germline, CDR1 is SGDLS and CDR2 YYNGEE. The chain's CDR3 is CASSVGTNTEAFF. The DNA for the CDR3 is TGTGCCAGCAGCGTAGGCACGAACACTGAAGCTTTCTTT.

This chain uses TRBV27 with TRBJ2-3; the match to TRBD2 covers 13 bases. Germline trimming cut 5 bases from V and 9 bases from J; bases unmatched to any gene: 11. This CDR3 contains 16 residues. CDR1 and CDR2 from the germline V gene are MNHEY and SMNVEV (reference sequence). Here the CDR3 reads CASSIIPGLAGITQYF. In nucleotides, the CDR3 is TGTGCCAGCAGTATCATTCCGGGACTAGCGGGGATCACGCAGTATTTT.

This rearrangement joins TRBV7-9 to TRBJ2-6; maybe TRBD2 (7 bases). The CDR3 is 17 residues long. Germline CDR1 and CDR2: SEHNR and FQNEAQ (reference sequence). Trimming removed 5 bases at V and 5 bases at J, with 19 bases between. The CDR3 spells CASSPGVGGGWANVLTF. The DNA for the CDR3 is TGTGCCAGCAGCCCCGGGGTTGGCGGGGGCTGGGCCAACGTCCTGACTTTC.

This clone came up a few times. The chain has TRBV27 and TRBJ1-5; D may be TRBD1 (5 bases). CDR1 is MNHEY, CDR2 SMNVEV, per germline (reference sequence). This CDR3 has 13 residues. Trimming removed 3 bases at V and 8 bases at J, with 11 bases between. This chain's CDR3 is CASSLAGWEPQHF. Written as DNA, the CDR3 is TGTGCCAGCAGTTTGGCAGGGTGGGAGCCCCAGCATTTT.

This sequence joins TRBV5-8 and TRBJ2-3, with 9 bases matching TRBD2. The junction had 2 bases not matched to a gene; V was cut back by 2 bases and J by 1 base. There are 15 residues in the CDR3. The germline V gene has CDR1 SGHTS and CDR2 YDEGEE. The CDR3 reads CASSLASGGTDTQYF. CDR3 in DNA: TGTGCCAGCAGCTTAGCTAGCGGGGGCACAGATACGCAGTATTTT.

This chain uses TRBV5-5 with TRBJ2-1, with D perhaps given as TRBD1 or TRBD2 (5 bases each). V gave up 4 bases and J gave up 6 bases, with 5 bases separating them. The CDR3 loop spans 11 amino acids. CDR1 and CDR2 (germline): SGHKS, YYEKEE (reference sequence). CDR3 coding DNA: TGTGCCAGCAGCGGGGGCAATGAGCAGTTCTTC. Translation: CASSGGNEQFF.

V and J are TRBV9 and TRBJ2-5; 11 bases fit TRBD1. The end of the DNA is better explained by TRBJ2-7, so the J call may be wrong. CDR3 length: 16 amino acids. CDR1 SGDLS and CDR2 YYNGEE come from the germline V gene. In nucleotides, the CDR3 is TGTGCCAGCAGCGTAGGGGAAGGACAGGGGGCTAACGAGCAGTACTTC. Translation gives CASSVGEGQGANEQYF.

V usage is TRBV19 and J usage is TRBJ1-2, with D perhaps matching TRBD1 (6 bases). CDR1 is LNHDA and CDR2 is SQIVND in the germline V gene (reference sequence). The CDR3 contains 14 residues. V was shortened by 1 base and J by 5 bases, with 11 bases between the two germline ends. The DNA for the CDR3 is TGTGCCAGTAGTATAGCCAGGGGCGGTTATGGCTACACCTTC. Protein: CASSIARGGYGYTF.

The chain joins TRBV7-9 to TRBJ2-1; no clear D. The V and J ends lost 2 bases and 10 bases respectively, with 12 bases between them. In germline, CDR1 is SEHNR, CDR2 FQNEAQ (reference sequence). The CDR3 sequence is 13 residues long. The CDR3 loop reads CASSLRRGDEQFF. The CDR3 nucleotides read TGTGCCAGCAGCTTAAGGCGCGGCGACGAGCAGTTCTTC.

This clone was counted once. This chain uses TRBV5-4 with TRBJ2-1; TRBD2 agrees at 10 bases. Germline CDR1 SGHNT, CDR2 YYREEE (reference sequence). The CDR3 consists of 18 residues. Unmatched junction bases numbered 12, after V lost 6 bases and J lost 0 bases. The CDR3 reads CASTKGSGGPTSYNEQFF. The CDR3 DNA sequence: TGTGCCAGCACCAAGGGTAGCGGGGGGCCTACCTCCTACAATGAGCAGTTCTTC.

The rearrangement uses TRBV6-5 and TRBJ1-3; 7 positions agree with TRBD1. The CDR3 sequence is 15 residues long. V gave up 6 bases and J gave up 3 bases; unmatched junction bases: 8. Germline assignment: CDR1 MNHEY and CDR2 SVGAGI. The CDR3 coding sequence is TGTGCCAGCAGAGCCGGGACAGCCGTTGGAAACACCATATATTTT. It encodes CASRAGTAVGNTIYF.

This chain uses TRBV4-2 with TRBJ2-3; 10 nucleotides agree with TRBD2. The CDR3 contains 18 residues. Germline values: CDR1 LGHNA, CDR2 YNFKEQ. The V segment lost 0 bases and the J segment 4 bases; nucleotides outside the gene matches: 10. CDR3 nucleotides: TGTGCCAGCAGCCAAGAACGTCCTAGCGGGGGACGGGCAGATACGCAGTATTTT. It codes for CASSQERPSGGRADTQYF.

This sequence joins TRBV19 and TRBJ2-2; tentatively, D is TRBD1 (6 bases). The CDR3 runs to 14 residues. Germline assignment: CDR1 LNHDA and CDR2 SQIVND (reference sequence). V lost 8 bases and J 3 bases, leaving 13 bases between the germline ends. CDR3 loop: CASGYTGYTGELFF. In DNA, the CDR3 is TGTGCCAGTGGCTATACAGGGTACACCGGGGAGCTGTTTTTT.

This clone occurred a few times. This chain's CDR3 is CASSPLSSGGSTDTQYF. CDR3 nucleotide sequence: TGTGCCAGCTCACCACTATCCAGCGGGGGGAGCACAGATACGCAGTATTTT. The V call is TRBV18, the J call TRBJ2-3; 9 positions agree with TRBD2. CDR1 is KGHSH, CDR2 LQKENI, per germline. This CDR3 contains 17 residues. V lost 1 base, J lost 0 bases, and 5 bases stayed unmatched.

The chain is built from TRBV19 and TRBJ2-3, with D unclear. Germline assignment: CDR1 LNHDA and CDR2 SQIVND (reference sequence). V dropped 7 bases and J dropped 1 base, with 15 bases sitting between them. There are 15 residues in the CDR3. The CDR3 DNA follows: TGTGCCAGTAAATCCAGCGCCTTTGGCACAGATACGCAGTATTTT. Translating it yields CASKSSAFGTDTQYF.

This chain joins TRBV29-1 and TRBJ1-1; D might be TRBD1 (5 bases). CDR1 and CDR2 from the germline V gene are SQVTM and ANQGSEA. The germline V and J ends were trimmed by 5 bases and 1 base, with 14 bases remaining between them. This CDR3 comprises 14 residues. Here the CDR3 reads CSVSWGGKNTEAFF. Written as DNA, the CDR3 is TGCAGCGTTTCCTGGGGGGGGAAGAACACTGAAGCTTTCTTT.